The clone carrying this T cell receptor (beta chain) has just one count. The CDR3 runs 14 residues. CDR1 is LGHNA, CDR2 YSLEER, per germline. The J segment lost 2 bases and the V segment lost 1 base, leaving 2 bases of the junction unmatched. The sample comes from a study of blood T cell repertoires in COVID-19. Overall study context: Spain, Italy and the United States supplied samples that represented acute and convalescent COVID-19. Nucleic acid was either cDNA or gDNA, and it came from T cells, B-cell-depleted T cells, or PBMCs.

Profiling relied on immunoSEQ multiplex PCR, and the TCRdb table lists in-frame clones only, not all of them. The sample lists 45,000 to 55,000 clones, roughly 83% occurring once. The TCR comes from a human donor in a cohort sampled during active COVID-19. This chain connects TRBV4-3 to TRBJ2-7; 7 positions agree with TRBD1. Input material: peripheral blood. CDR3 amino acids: CASSQGGGPYEQYF. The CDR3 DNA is TGCGCCAGCAGCCAAGGAGGGGGCCCCTACGAGCAGTACTTC.